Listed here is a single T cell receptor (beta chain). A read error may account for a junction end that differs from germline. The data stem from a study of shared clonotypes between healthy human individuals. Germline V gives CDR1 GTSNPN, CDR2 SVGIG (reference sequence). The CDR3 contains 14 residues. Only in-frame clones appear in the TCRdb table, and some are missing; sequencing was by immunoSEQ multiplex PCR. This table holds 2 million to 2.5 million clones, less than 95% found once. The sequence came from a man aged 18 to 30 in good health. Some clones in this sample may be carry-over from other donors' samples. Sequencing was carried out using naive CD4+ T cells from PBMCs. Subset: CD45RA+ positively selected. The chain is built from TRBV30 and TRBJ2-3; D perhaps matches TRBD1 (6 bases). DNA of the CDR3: TGTGCCTGGAGGTTACAGGGACGCACAGATACGAAGTATTTT. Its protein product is CAWRLQGRTDTKYF.